This T cell receptor (beta chain) was retrieved from a study of blood T cell repertoires in COVID-19. This CDR3 is 13 amino acids long. From germline, CDR1 is SGHDN and CDR2 FVKESK. V shed 5 bases, J shed 2 bases, and the junction held 2 bases outside the gene matches. Under the authors' procedure: Amplification of reference gene primers provided the estimated nucleated cell counts. The assay was immunoSEQ multiplex PCR, and TCRdb's table has in-frame clones only and misses some. V and J calls plus clone size are reproduced from that table; the DNA served to infer D and trimming. The data contain 250,000 or so clones, roughly 87% of them singletons.

This clonotype originated in a man aged 18 to 30 with active or convalescent COVID-19. The specimen sequenced was peripheral blood. V usage is TRBV14 and J usage is TRBJ1-2; the match to TRBD1 covers 7 bases. The CDR3 DNA reads TGTGCCAGCAGCTTACAGGGGAACTATGGCTACACCTTC. Translated, it gives CASSLQGNYGYTF.